The present T cell receptor (beta chain) was sequenced within a study of T cells in Graves' hyperthyroidism and ophthalmopathy. Regions amplified from RNA transcripts were the TCR beta CDR3 regions. HTBI primers were the set used in a first-round RT-PCR of the TCR CDR3. TCRdb ran MiXCR on the multiplex PCR reads and lists one entry per CDR3 protein. Among approximately 700,000 distinct CDR3 sequences, 45% were seen once, and the ten largest hold about 7.2%. Only a few counts were recorded for this clonotype. The sequence came from an adult man with Graves' disease, either hyperthyroidism or ophthalmopathy (not recorded which). The sequenced sample consisted of peripheral blood or thyroid tissue (not recorded which).

CDR3 sequence: CASSRGRGQRNEKLFF. In DNA, the CDR3 is TGTGCCAGCAGTCGGGGCCGGGGACAGCGGAATGAAAAACTGTTTTTT. The chain carries TRBV2 and TRBJ1-4; 7 bases line up with TRBD1. This CDR3 comprises 16 residues. Germline assignment: CDR1 SNHLY and CDR2 FYNNEI. The trim removed 5 bases at V and 5 bases at J, leaving 11 bases unmatched.